This T cell receptor beta chain was found in a study of T-cell reconstitution after alpha-beta-depleted transplantation in children (dated by TCRdb to 2016 to 2017). In the study overall: T-cell immune reconstitution after TCRalphabeta/CD19-depleted allogeneic hematopoietic cell transplantation in children was quantitatively tracked in the study by means of TCR repertoire profiling.

The cysteine opens and the phenylalanine closes a CDR3 of 16 amino acids. Just the 48-base CDR3 DNA is kept, in frame starting at base 1. CDR1 and CDR2, per the germline V gene, are MNHNS and SASEGT. Germline trimming: 0 bases from V, 4 bases from J; junction bases outside gene matches: 4. This clonotype has at least ten counts. Its antigen is not yet known. No much larger clonotype is one base removed from it; base qualities were not supplied. Library preparation used PCR. The instrument given in TCRdb is Illumina HiSeq 2500. TCR libraries were prepared with molecular barcoding, using unique molecular identifiers to normalize TCRbeta repertoire quantification. TCRdb cleaned the public reads at Q25 with fastp, built clones with MiXCR and kept in-frame beta chains. When rows share a CDR3 protein, they turn into one entry using the most common DNA and genes. The sample contains over 85,000 distinct CDR3 sequences, about a tenth of them found a single time. 8% of the sample is held by the ten biggest clonotypes.

The chain couples TRBV6-1 to TRBJ2-3; TRBD1 matches 10 bases in the middle. The sequenced sample was PBMCs from the stem cell graft donor, obtained from the stem cell graft. The TCR comes from a human donor who donated a stem cell graft to a child with acute lymphoblastic leukemia. The DNA sequence is TGTGCCAGCAGTGAAGCCCCAGGACAGGGGGCAGATACGCAGTATTTT. It is translated as CASSEAPGQGADTQYF.